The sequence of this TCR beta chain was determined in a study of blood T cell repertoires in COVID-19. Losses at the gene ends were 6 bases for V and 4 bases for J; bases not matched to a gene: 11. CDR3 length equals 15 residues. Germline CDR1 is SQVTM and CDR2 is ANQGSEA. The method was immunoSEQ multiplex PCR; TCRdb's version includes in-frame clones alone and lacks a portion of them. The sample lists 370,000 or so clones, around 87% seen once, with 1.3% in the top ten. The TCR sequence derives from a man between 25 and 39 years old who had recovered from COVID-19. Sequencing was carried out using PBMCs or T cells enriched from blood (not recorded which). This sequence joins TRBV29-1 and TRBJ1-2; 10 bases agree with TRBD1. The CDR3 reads CSVAGTGVIGYGYTF. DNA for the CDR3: TGCAGCGTCGCCGGGACAGGGGTTATTGGCTATGGCTACACCTTC.